This T cell receptor beta chain was retrieved from a study of CD8 T cells in ankylosing spondylitis. General study points: As for the disease-linked clones, they showed a CD8+ phenotype and occurred at relatively low frequencies in peripheral blood. Ankylosing spondylitis blood appeared to be characterized by a TCR beta motif of roughly eight highly homologous variants. Matched synovial fluid from ankylosing spondylitis patients was reported to be enriched for disease-linked clones.

MiXCR, applied by TCRdb to the 5' RACE reads, yields one record per CDR3 protein. The sample includes about 220,000 distinct CDR3 sequences, about a quarter of them seen just once. The CDR3 is 13 amino acids. With 1 base removed from V and 3 bases from J, the gap between germline ends came to 6 bases. Germline CDR1 and CDR2: LGHNA and YNFKEQ. At least ten counts were recorded for this clonotype. Its antigen is as yet unknown. This TCR was sampled from a male donor with ankylosing spondylitis or in good health (not recorded which). V usage is TRBV4-2 and J usage is TRBJ1-2; no clear D gene. Sequenced sample: blood, either unsorted or a sorted T cell fraction (not recorded which). The CDR3 DNA follows: TGTGCCAGCAGCCAAGCTGGAGACTATGGCTACACCTTC. This translates into CASSQAGDYGYTF.